A single sample gave rise to the 26 T cell receptor beta chains below, sequenced in a study of blood T cell repertoires in COVID-19. Here immunoSEQ multiplex PCR was the method, and the copy in TCRdb shows in-frame clones only, minus some. The table records about 150,000 clones, around 90% of them present only once. The sequenced sample consisted of peripheral blood. The receptors stem from a woman older than 75 with COVID-19, enrolled during active disease.

The chain recombines TRBV28 with TRBJ1-5, with a possible D match to TRBD1 (5 bases). This CDR3 is built from 14 residues. CDR1 is MDHEN, CDR2 SYDVKM, per germline. Between the trimmed V and J ends, which lost 6 bases and 4 bases, there was a span of 13 bases. The CDR3 region is CASSLPGQNQPQHF. CDR3 bases: TGTGCCAGCAGCCTTCCAGGGCAAAATCAGCCCCAGCATTTT.

This chain links TRBV6-5 with TRBJ1-6; 7 bases agree with TRBD1. In germline, CDR1 is MNHEY, CDR2 SVGAGI. With 6 bases clipped from V and 7 bases from J, the junction kept 9 bases outside the gene matches. The CDR3 contains 15 residues. The CDR3 DNA reads TGTGCCAGCAGCCCCCCGGGACAGAAAAATTCACCCCTCCACTTT. This gives the protein CASSPPGQKNSPLHF.

This clone has only one observation. This chain uses TRBV6-6 with TRBJ2-7, with D perhaps matching TRBD2 (6 bases). This CDR3 has 14 residues. Trimming took 6 bases from V and 4 from J, leaving 16 bases between them. Germline CDR1 MNHNY, CDR2 SVGAGI (reference sequence). CDR3 residues: CASRGGSLQYEQYF. The CDR3 DNA reads TGTGCCAGCAGGGGGGGTAGTCTCCAATACGAGCAGTACTTC.

The chain combines TRBV10-3 with TRBJ2-1; TRBD1 agrees at 9 bases. The CDR3 sequence is 15 residues long. J gave up 2 bases and V 6 bases, and 5 bases lay outside the gene matches. Germline V lookup: CDR1 ENHRY, CDR2 SYGVKD. In DNA form, the CDR3 reads TGTGCCATCAGCGGTACAGGGGGCCCCTACAATGAGCAGTTCTTC. Amino acids: CAISGTGGPYNEQFF.

J is TRBJ2-1 and V is TRBV11-2, with 12 bases fitting TRBD2. CDR1 is SGHAT, CDR2 FQNNGV, per germline. The CDR3 consists of 15 residues. V lost 4 bases to trimming and J lost 8 bases; unmatched junction nucleotides: 6. The CDR3 nucleotides read TGTGCCAGCAGCTCTAGCGGGAGGGCCGTAGATGAGCAGTTCTTC. As protein: CASSSSGRAVDEQFF.

V and J are TRBV9 and TRBJ2-7; tentatively, D is TRBD1 (7 bases). The V and J ends lost 1 base and 5 bases respectively, with 13 bases between them. Germline CDR1 SGDLS, CDR2 YYNGEE. The CDR3 has 14 amino acids. CDR3 sequence (DNA): TGTGCCAGCAGCGTAAATCCAGGGGGGAACGAGCAGTACTTC. Translated: CASSVNPGGNEQYF.

This clone has just one count. This rearrangement joins TRBV7-9 to TRBJ2-7, with TRBD1 matching over 8 bases. CDR3 length: 15 amino acids. V lost 5 bases, J lost 6 bases, and 12 bases stayed unmatched. Germline V gene sequence: CDR1 SEHNR, CDR2 FQNEAQ (reference sequence). CDR3 region: CASSPSQGVESEQYF. The CDR3 DNA sequence: TGTGCCAGCAGCCCATCACAGGGGGTTGAATCCGAGCAGTACTTC.

J is TRBJ2-5 and V is TRBV9; 10 nucleotides match TRBD2. The CDR3 is made up of 17 amino acids. V shed 0 bases, J shed 1 base, and the junction held 6 bases outside the gene matches. Germline values: CDR1 SGDLS, CDR2 YYNGEE. The CDR3 reads CASSVGASGGTQETQYF. CDR3 nucleotide sequence: TGTGCCAGCAGCGTAGGGGCTAGCGGGGGAACCCAAGAGACCCAGTACTTC.

The chain is built from TRBV9 and TRBJ2-1; the D gene is possibly TRBD2 (6 bases). V lost 7 bases, J lost 0 bases, and 11 bases lay in between. The CDR3 extends over 14 amino acids. Germline values: CDR1 SGDLS, CDR2 YYNGEE. DNA of the CDR3: TGTGCCAGCGGGGGAGGCAGCTCCTACAATGAGCAGTTCTTC. Translating gives CASGGGSSYNEQFF.

The chain has TRBV6-2 or TRBV6-3 and TRBJ2-1; D might be TRBD2 (5 bases). V lost 6 bases and J 7 bases, leaving 22 bases between the germline ends. The CDR3 loop spans 16 amino acids. The germline V gene encodes CDR1 MNHEY and CDR2 SVGEGT. For the CDR3, the DNA is TGTGCCAGCAGCCTGCGGAGTCCGGGATTACGTAATGAGCAGTTCTTC. Its protein product is CASSLRSPGLRNEQFF.

V is TRBV9 and J is TRBJ2-3; perhaps TRBD2 as D (6 bases). The CDR3 is made up of 14 amino acids. The V end lost 3 bases, the J end lost 5 bases, and 13 bases lay between the germline ends. The germline gives CDR1 SGDLS, CDR2 YYNGEE. The DNA of the CDR3 is TGTGCCAGCAGCGCCTCTCGGAGGGGAGATACGCAGTATTTT. This encodes CASSASRRGDTQYF.

V is TRBV7-2 and J is TRBJ2-7, with a weak D call TRBD2 (5 bases). The CDR3 contains 15 residues. V lost 4 bases and J 3 bases, leaving 16 bases between the germline ends. Germline V CDR1 and CDR2: SGHTA, FQGNSA. This CDR3 is CASSSQPGNFYEQYF. The CDR3 DNA follows: TGTGCCAGCAGCTCTCAACCGGGAAACTTCTACGAGCAGTACTTC.

This clone was seen just once. This chain links TRBV6-2 or TRBV6-3 with TRBJ2-7; 9 positions agree with TRBD2. V was pared by 6 bases and J by 2 bases, with 5 bases of the junction left unmatched. Germline lookup yields CDR1 MNHEY and CDR2 SVGEGT. The CDR3 extends over 14 amino acids. CDR3 loop: CASRPSGTTYEQYF. For the CDR3, the DNA is TGTGCCAGCAGGCCTAGCGGGACAACCTACGAGCAGTACTTC.

This chain joins TRBV18 and TRBJ1-1; D call uncertain. The CDR3 consists of 15 residues. The V end was cut by 1 base, the J end by 1 base, with 10 bases between. Looked up from germline, CDR1 is KGHSH and CDR2 is LQKENI. In DNA form, the CDR3 reads TGTGCCAGCTCACCACAATCCGTTTGGAACACTGAAGCTTTCTTT. It is translated as CASSPQSVWNTEAFF.

The CDR3 protein is CASSQALQNYGYTF. CDR3 DNA: TGCGCCAGCAGCCAAGCGCTGCAGAACTATGGCTACACCTTC. The rearrangement joins TRBV4-1 to TRBJ1-2, with D uncertain. V dropped 1 base and J dropped 2 bases, with 8 bases sitting between them. Germline CDR1 and CDR2: MGHRA and YSYEKL. The CDR3 covers 14 residues.

CDR3 sequence (DNA): TGTGCCAGCAGTTTAGGGGCCAGGTACGAGCAGTACTTC. Protein product: CASSLGARYEQYF. The J gene is TRBJ2-7, the V gene TRBV28, with TRBD1 as a possible D gene (5 bases). Germline V gives CDR1 MDHEN, CDR2 SYDVKM. V was shortened by 2 bases and J by 4 bases, with 9 bases between the two germline ends. There are 13 residues in the CDR3. Combining the CDR3 with reference TRBV28 and TRBJ2-7 gives the whole variable domain DVKVTQSSRYLVKRTGEKVFLECVQDMDHENMFWYRQDPGLGLRLIYFSYDVKMKEKGDIPEGYSVSREKKERFSLILESASTNQTSMYLCASSLGARYEQYFGPGTRLTVT.

V gene TRBV3-1 (or the pseudogene TRBV3-2) combines with J gene TRBJ1-5; the match to TRBD1 covers 8 bases. The CDR3 covers 14 residues. The J segment lost 5 bases and the V segment lost 3 bases, leaving 3 bases of the junction unmatched. Germline V gene data show CDR1 as LGHDT and CDR2 as YNNKEL (reference sequence). CDR3 DNA sequence: TGTGCCAGCAGCCAGTCAGGGGGCGATCAGCCCCAGCATTTT. It specifies CASSQSGGDQPQHF.

The CDR3 DNA is TGTGCCAGCAGTGAAAGGGCGCGCGGGTACACAGATACGCAGTATTTT. Its protein is CASSERARGYTDTQYF. This rearrangement joins TRBV2 to TRBJ2-3; D might be TRBD2 (5 bases). Germline CDR1 and CDR2: SNHLY and FYNNEI. Trimming cost V 2 bases and J 2 bases, with 14 bases left between them. The CDR3 has 16 amino acids.

The chain has TRBV5-1 and TRBJ1-1; 8 bases are a match to TRBD1. J gave up 4 bases and V 2 bases, and 7 bases lay outside the gene matches. CDR3 length: 15 amino acids. Looked up from germline, CDR1 is SGHRS and CDR2 is YFSETQ. For the CDR3, the DNA is TGCGCCAGCAGCTTCAGCCCGGACAGGGTCACTGAAGCTTTCTTT. Translation gives CASSFSPDRVTEAFF.

This rearrangement joins TRBV5-6 to TRBJ1-5; D possibly corresponds to TRBD1 (6 bases). The CDR3 is 14 residues long. Trimming pared 6 bases from V and 4 bases from J, leaving 14 bases between. CDR1 is SGHDT, CDR2 YYEEEE, per germline. The CDR3: CASTIGGGNQPQHF. Written as DNA, the CDR3 is TGTGCCAGCACCATAGGGGGGGGTAATCAGCCCCAGCATTTT.

This clone showed up just once. The gene calls are TRBV27 and TRBJ2-7, with TRBD1 identical over 9 bases. The germline V gene encodes CDR1 MNHEY and CDR2 SMNVEV (reference sequence). Trimming removed 10 bases from V and 1 base from J; junction bases left unmatched: 11. The CDR3 sequence is 15 residues long. In DNA form, the CDR3 reads TGTGCCACCCGACGTGGGACAGGGCCTTCCTACGAGCAGTACTTC. Protein product: CATRRGTGPSYEQYF.

The rearrangement uses TRBV7-2 and TRBJ2-1, with 15 bases that match TRBD2. V dropped 1 base and J dropped 0; count of bases not matched to a gene: 1. The CDR3 has 18 amino acids. Germline loops: CDR1 SGHTA, CDR2 FQGNSA. CDR3 coding DNA: TGTGCCAGCAGCTTAGGGGGACTAGCGGGAGGCTCCTACAATGAGCAGTTCTTC. Protein sequence: CASSLGGLAGGSYNEQFF.

V and J are TRBV28 and TRBJ1-2, with D perhaps TRBD1 (5 bases). Germline V gene data show CDR1 as MDHEN and CDR2 as SYDVKM. The CDR3 totals 15 residues. The V end lost 3 bases, the J end lost 5 bases, and 16 bases lay between the germline ends. The CDR3 region has the DNA TGTGCCAGCAGTTTCCCTTTTGTTAGGGGTTATGGCTACACCTTC. Translated, it gives CASSFPFVRGYGYTF.

The V call is TRBV7-9, the J call TRBJ1-2; no clear D. Germline-derived CDR1 and CDR2 are SEHNR and FQNEAQ (reference sequence). V lost 1 base and J lost 5, with 14 bases in between. CDR3 length equals 15 residues. The CDR3 reads CASSLVGRRGYGYTF. CDR3 nucleotides: TGTGCCAGCAGCTTAGTAGGGAGGAGAGGGTATGGCTACACCTTC.

The chain has TRBV6-2 or TRBV6-3 and TRBJ2-2; 10 bases match TRBD2. The CDR3 is 19 amino acids. Germline trimming cut 2 bases from V and 4 bases from J; bases unmatched to any gene: 13. Germline CDR1 MNHEY, CDR2 SVGEGT. The CDR3 here is CASSYGPSGRTYSTGELFF. CDR3 nucleotides: TGTGCCAGCAGTTACGGTCCTAGCGGGAGAACATATAGCACCGGGGAGCTGTTTTTT.

This clone was counted once. This chain uses TRBV7-2 with TRBJ1-3; perhaps TRBD1 as D (5 bases). V gave up 5 bases and J gave up 0 bases, with 11 bases separating them. The CDR3 covers 15 residues. CDR1 is SGHTA, CDR2 FQGNSA, per germline. The CDR3 bases are TGTGCCAGCAGCCTGCGGGGACGCTCTGGAAACACCATATATTTT. Its translation is CASSLRGRSGNTIYF.